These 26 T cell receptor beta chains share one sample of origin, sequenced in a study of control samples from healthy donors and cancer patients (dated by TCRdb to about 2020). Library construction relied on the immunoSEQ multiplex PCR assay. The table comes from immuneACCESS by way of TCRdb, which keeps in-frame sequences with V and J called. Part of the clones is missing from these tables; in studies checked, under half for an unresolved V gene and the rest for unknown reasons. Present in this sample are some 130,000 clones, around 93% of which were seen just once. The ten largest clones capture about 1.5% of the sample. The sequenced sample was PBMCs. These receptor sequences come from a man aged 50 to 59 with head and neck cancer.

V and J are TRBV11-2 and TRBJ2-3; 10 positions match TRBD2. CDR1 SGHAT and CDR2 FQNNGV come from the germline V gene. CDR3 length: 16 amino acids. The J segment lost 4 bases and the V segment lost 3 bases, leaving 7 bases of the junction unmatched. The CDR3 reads CASSFTAGGRSDTQYF. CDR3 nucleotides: TGTGCCAGCAGCTTTACAGCGGGGGGGAGGTCAGATACGCAGTATTTT.

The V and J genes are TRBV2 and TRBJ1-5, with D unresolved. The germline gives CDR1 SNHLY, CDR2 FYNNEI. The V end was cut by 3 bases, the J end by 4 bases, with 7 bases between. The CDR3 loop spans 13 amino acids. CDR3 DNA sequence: TGTGCCAGCAGTGACAAAGGGAATCAGCCCCAGCATTTT. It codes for CASSDKGNQPQHF.

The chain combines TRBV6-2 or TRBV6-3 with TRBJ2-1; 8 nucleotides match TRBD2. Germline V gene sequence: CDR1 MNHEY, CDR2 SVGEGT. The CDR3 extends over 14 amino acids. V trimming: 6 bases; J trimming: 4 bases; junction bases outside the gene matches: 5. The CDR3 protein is CASSPQRGYNEQFF. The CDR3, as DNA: TGTGCCAGCAGCCCCCAGCGGGGGTACAATGAGCAGTTCTTC.

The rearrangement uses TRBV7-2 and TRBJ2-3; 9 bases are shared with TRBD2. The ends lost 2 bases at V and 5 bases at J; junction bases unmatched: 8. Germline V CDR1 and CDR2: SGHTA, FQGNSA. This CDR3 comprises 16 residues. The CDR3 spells CASSLMGLAQGDTQYF. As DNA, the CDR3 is TGTGCCAGCAGCTTAATGGGACTAGCTCAGGGAGATACGCAGTATTTT.

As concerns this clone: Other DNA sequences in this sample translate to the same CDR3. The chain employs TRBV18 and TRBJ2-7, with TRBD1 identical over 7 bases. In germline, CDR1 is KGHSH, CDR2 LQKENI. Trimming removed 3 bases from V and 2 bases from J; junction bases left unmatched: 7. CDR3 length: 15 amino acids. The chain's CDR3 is CASSPRRDSAYEQYF. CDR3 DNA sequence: TGTGCCAGCTCACCCCGCCGGGACAGTGCCTACGAGCAGTACTTC.

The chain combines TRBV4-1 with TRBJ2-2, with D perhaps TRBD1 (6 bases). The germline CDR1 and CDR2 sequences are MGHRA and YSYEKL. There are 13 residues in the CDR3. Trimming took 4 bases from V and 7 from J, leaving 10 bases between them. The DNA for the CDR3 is TGCGCCAGCAGCCCCCCAGGGGACGGGGAGCTGTTTTTT. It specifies CASSPPGDGELFF.

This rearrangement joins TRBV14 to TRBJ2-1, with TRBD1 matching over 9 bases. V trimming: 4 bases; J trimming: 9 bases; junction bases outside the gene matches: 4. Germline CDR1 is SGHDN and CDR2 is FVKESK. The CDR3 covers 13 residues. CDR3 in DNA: TGTGCCAGCAGCCCGGGGACAGGGCTTGAGCAGTTCTTC. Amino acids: CASSPGTGLEQFF.

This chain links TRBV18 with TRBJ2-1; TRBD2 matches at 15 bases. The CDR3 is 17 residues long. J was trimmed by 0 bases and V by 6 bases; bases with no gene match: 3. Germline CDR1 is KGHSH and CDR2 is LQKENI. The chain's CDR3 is CASSRTSGGVSYNEQFF. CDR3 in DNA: TGTGCCAGCTCTCGGACTAGCGGGGGGGTCTCCTACAATGAGCAGTTCTTC. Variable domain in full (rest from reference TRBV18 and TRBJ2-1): NAGVMQNPRHLVRRRGQEARLRCSPMKGHSHVYWYRQLPEEGLKFMVYLQKENIIDESGMPKERFSAEFPKEGPSILRIQQVVRGDSAAYFCASSRTSGGVSYNEQFFGPGTRLTVL.

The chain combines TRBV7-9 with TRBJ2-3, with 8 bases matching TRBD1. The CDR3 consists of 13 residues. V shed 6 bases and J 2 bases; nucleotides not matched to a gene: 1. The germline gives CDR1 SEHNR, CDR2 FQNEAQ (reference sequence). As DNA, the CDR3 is TGTGCCAGCAGGCAGGGGGCCACAGATACGCAGTATTTT. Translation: CASRQGATDTQYF.

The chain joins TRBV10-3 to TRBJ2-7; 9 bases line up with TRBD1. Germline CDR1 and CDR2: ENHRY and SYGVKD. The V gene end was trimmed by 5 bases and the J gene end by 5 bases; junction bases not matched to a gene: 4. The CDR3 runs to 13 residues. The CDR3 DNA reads TGTGCCATCAGTCCGGGACAGGGAGACGAGCAGTACTTC. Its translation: CAISPGQGDEQYF.

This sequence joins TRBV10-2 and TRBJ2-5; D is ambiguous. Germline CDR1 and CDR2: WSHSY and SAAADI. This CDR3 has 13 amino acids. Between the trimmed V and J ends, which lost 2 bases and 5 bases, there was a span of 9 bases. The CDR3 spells CASSEAAGETQYF. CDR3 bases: TGCGCCAGCAGTGAGGCTGCCGGGGAGACCCAGTACTTC.

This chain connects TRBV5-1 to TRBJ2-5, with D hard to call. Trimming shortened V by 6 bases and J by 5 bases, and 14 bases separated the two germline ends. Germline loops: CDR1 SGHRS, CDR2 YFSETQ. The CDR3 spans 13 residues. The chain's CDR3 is CASTLSVGETQYF. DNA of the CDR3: TGCGCCAGCACGCTCTCGGTCGGGGAGACCCAGTACTTC.

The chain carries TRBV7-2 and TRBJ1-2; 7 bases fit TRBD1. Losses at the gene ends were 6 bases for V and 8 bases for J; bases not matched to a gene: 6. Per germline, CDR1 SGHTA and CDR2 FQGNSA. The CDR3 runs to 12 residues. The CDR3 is CASRQQGQGYTF. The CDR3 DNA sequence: TGTGCCAGCAGGCAACAGGGGCAGGGCTACACCTTC.

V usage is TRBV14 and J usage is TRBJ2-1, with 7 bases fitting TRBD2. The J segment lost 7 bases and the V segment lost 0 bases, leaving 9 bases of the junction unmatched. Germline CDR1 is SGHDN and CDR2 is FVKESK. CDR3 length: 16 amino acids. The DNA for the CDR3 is TGTGCCAGCAGCCAAGACTTACGGACCGGGGGGAATGAGCAGTTCTTC. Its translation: CASSQDLRTGGNEQFF.

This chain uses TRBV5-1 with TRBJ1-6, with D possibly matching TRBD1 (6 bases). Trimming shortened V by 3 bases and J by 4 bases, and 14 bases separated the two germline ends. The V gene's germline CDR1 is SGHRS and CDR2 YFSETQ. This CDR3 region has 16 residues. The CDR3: CASSSTTGAYNSPLHF. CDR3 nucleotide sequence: TGCGCCAGCAGCTCCACGACAGGTGCTTATAATTCACCCCTCCACTTT.

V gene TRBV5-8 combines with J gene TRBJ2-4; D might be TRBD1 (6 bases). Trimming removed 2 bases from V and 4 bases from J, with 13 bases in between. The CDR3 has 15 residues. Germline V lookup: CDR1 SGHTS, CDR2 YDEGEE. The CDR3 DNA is TGTGCCAGCAGCTTCGGAGACAGGTTAAAAAACATTCAGTACTTC. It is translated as CASSFGDRLKNIQYF.

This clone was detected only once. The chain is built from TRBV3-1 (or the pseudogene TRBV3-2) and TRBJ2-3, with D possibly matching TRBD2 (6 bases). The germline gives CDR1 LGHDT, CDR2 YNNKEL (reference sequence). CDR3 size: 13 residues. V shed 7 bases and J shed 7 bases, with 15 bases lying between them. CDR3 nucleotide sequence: TGTGCCAGCACCTTCGGCGGGGAGTATACGCAGTATTTT. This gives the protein CASTFGGEYTQYF.

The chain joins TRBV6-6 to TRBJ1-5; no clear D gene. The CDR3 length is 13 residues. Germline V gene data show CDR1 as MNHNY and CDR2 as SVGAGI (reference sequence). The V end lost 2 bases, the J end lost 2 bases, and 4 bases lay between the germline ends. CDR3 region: CASSYGGNQPQHF. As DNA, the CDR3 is TGTGCCAGCAGTTACGGGGGCAATCAGCCCCAGCATTTT.

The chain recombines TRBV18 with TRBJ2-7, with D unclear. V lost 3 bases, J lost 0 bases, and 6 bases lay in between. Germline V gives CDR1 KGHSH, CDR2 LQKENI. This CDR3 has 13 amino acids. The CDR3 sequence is CASSPANSYEQYF. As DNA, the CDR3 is TGTGCCAGCTCACCGGCTAACTCCTACGAGCAGTACTTC.

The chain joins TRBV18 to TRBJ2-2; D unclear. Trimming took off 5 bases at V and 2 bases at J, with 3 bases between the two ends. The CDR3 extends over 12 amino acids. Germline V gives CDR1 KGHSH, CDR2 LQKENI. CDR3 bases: TGTGCCAGCTCATCTAACACCGGGGAGCTGTTTTTT. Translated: CASSSNTGELFF.

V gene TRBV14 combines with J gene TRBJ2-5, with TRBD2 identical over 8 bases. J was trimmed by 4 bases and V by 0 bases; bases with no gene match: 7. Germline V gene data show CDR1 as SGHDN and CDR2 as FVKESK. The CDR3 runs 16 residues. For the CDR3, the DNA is TGTGCCAGCAGCCAAGATCTACGGGGGGGCTCAGAGACCCAGTACTTC. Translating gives CASSQDLRGGSETQYF.

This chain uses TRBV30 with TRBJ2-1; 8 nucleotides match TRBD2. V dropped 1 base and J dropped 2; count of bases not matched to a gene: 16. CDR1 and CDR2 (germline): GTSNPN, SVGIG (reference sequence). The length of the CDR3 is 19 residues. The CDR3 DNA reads TGTGCCTGGAGTGCTGGGAGACTAGCGAACCCCAGGACCTACAATGAGCAGTTCTTC. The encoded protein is CAWSAGRLANPRTYNEQFF.

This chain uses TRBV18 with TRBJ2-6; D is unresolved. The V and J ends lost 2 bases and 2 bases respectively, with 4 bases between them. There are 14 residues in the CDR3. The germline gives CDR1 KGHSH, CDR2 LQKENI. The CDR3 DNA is TGTGCCAGCTCACCAAGTACTGGGGCCAACGTCCTGACTTTC. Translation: CASSPSTGANVLTF.

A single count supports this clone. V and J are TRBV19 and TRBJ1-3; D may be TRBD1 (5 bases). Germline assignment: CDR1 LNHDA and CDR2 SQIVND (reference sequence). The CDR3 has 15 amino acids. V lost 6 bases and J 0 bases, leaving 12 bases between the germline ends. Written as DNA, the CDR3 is TGTGCCAGTAGCCGGGGCGGCGACTCTGGAAACACCATATATTTT. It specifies CASSRGGDSGNTIYF.

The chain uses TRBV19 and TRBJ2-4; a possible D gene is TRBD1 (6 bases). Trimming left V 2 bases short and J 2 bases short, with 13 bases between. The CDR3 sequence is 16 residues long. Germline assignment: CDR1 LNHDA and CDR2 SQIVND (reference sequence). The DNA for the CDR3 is TGTGCCAGTAGTATAATGGGGGCGCGGACCAAAAACATTCAGTACTTC. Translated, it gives CASSIMGARTKNIQYF. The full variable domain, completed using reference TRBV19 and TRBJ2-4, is DGGITQSPKYLFRKEGQNVTLSCEQNLNHDAMYWYRQDPGQGLRLIYYSQIVNDFQKGDIAEGYSVSREKKESFPLTVTSAQKNPTAFYLCASSIMGARTKNIQYFGAGTRLSVL.

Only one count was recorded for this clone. The CDR3 DNA sequence: TGTGCCAGCAGCTCAACAGGTCAAGGATACACTGAAGCTTTCTTT. Residues: CASSSTGQGYTEAFF. The chain links TRBV6-2 or TRBV6-3 to TRBJ1-1; possibly TRBD1 for D (5 bases). V was cut by 6 bases and J by 3 bases, with 17 bases left in between. The germline gives CDR1 MNHEY, CDR2 SVGEGT. This CDR3 has 15 residues.